One sample yielded the 30 T cell receptor beta chains listed below, sequenced in a study of blood T cell repertoires in COVID-19. TCRdb's table, derived via immunoSEQ multiplex PCR, lists solely in-frame clones and lacks some. The data show around 41,000 clones, under 85% seen once. Sequencing input: peripheral blood. These receptors originate from an elderly woman with acute or convalescent COVID-19.

This rearrangement joins TRBV7-6 to TRBJ2-5, with 7 bases fitting TRBD2. This CDR3 contains 16 residues. The ends lost 1 base at V and 2 bases at J; junction bases unmatched: 7. Per germline, CDR1 SGHVS and CDR2 FNYEAQ. The CDR3 region has the DNA TGTGCCAGCAGCTTAGGAGCAGGGAGGGGACAAGAGACCCAGTACTTC. Translated, it gives CASSLGAGRGQETQYF.

V and J are TRBV6-2 or TRBV6-3 and TRBJ1-5; D is uncertain. Germline V gives CDR1 MNHEY, CDR2 SVGEGT. The CDR3 runs 13 residues. The germline V and J ends were trimmed by 5 bases and 7 bases, with 12 bases remaining between them. CDR3 loop: CASSLGTGQPQHF. The CDR3 DNA follows: TGTGCCAGCAGTCTCGGCACGGGGCAGCCCCAGCATTTT.

V gene TRBV5-4 combines with J gene TRBJ2-3, with 7 bases lining up with TRBD2. The length of the CDR3 is 16 residues. V dropped 5 bases and J dropped 0; count of bases not matched to a gene: 9. Germline assignment: CDR1 SGHNT and CDR2 YYREEE (reference sequence). CDR3 DNA sequence: TGTGCCAGCAGGGCGGGAGCCGGGGTAAGCACAGATACGCAGTATTTT. This encodes CASRAGAGVSTDTQYF.

V is TRBV2 and J is TRBJ2-3; 9 bases match TRBD2. The CDR3 runs 15 residues. Trimming cost V 2 bases and J 0 bases; bases outside gene matches: 0. The germline V gene has CDR1 SNHLY and CDR2 FYNNEI. This CDR3 reads CASSELAGSTDTQYF. The CDR3 nucleotides read TGTGCCAGCAGTGAACTAGCGGGGAGCACAGATACGCAGTATTTT.

J is TRBJ2-2 and V is TRBV29-1; the match to TRBD1 covers 11 bases. The CDR3 covers 12 residues. The germline V gene has CDR1 SQVTM and CDR2 ANQGSEA. The V segment lost 7 bases and the J segment 7 bases; nucleotides outside the gene matches: 2. CDR3 nucleotide sequence: TGCAGCGGGGGACAGGGGGACGGGGAGCTGTTTTTT. Its protein is CSGGQGDGELFF.

This clone showed up just a few times. The CDR3 sequence is CASSSAPGSYTF. The DNA of the CDR3 is TGTGCCAGCAGTTCCGCCCCCGGGAGCTACACCTTC. V is TRBV12-3 or TRBV12-4 and J is TRBJ1-2, with D uncertain. The CDR3 has 12 residues. V lost 4 bases and J 9 bases, leaving 12 bases between the germline ends.

The chain uses TRBV27 and TRBJ1-2, with unresolved D. The germline CDR1 and CDR2 sequences are MNHEY and SMNVEV (reference sequence). V was trimmed by 3 bases and J by 4 bases, leaving 12 bases between them. There are 14 residues in the CDR3. The CDR3 DNA sequence: TGTGCCAGCAGTTTGGATAGAGGTGGCTATGGCTACACCTTC. Residues: CASSLDRGGYGYTF.

The chain is built from TRBV19 and TRBJ1-2; D is ambiguous. The CDR3 extends over 15 amino acids. Germline CDR1 is LNHDA and CDR2 is SQIVND (reference sequence). Deletions cut 1 base from V and 4 bases from J, with 13 bases between. The CDR3 sequence: CASSIGRPRGYGYTF. The CDR3 DNA follows: TGTGCCAGTAGTATAGGTCGCCCGCGCGGCTATGGCTACACCTTC.

The chain combines TRBV20-1 with TRBJ2-5; possible D gene TRBD2, 6 bases. Germline loops: CDR1 DFQATT, CDR2 SNEGSKA (reference sequence). This CDR3 region has 11 residues. V dropped 6 bases and J dropped 2 bases, with 7 bases sitting between them. The CDR3 sequence: CSALAQETQYF. CDR3 nucleotide sequence: TGCAGTGCCCTAGCGCAAGAGACCCAGTACTTC.

This clone turned up a few times. This chain joins TRBV5-1 and TRBJ1-1; TRBD1 aligns across 8 bases. V trimming: 3 bases; J trimming: 2 bases; junction bases outside the gene matches: 6. CDR1 and CDR2 (germline): SGHRS, YFSETQ. The length of the CDR3 is 15 residues. DNA for the CDR3: TGCGCCAGCAGCTCGAGGCAGGGGGCAAACACTGAAGCTTTCTTT. Its protein is CASSSRQGANTEAFF.

This clone was recorded only once. The chain couples TRBV24-1 to TRBJ1-2, with TRBD1 matching 9 bases. J gave up 8 bases and V 6 bases, and 15 bases lay outside the gene matches. This CDR3 spans 16 amino acids. Germline V lookup: CDR1 KGHDR, CDR2 SFDVKD. The CDR3 spells CATSTAAGTGLGGYTF. The CDR3 DNA is TGTGCCACCAGTACCGCAGCCGGGACAGGGTTAGGCGGCTACACCTTC.

The chain is built from TRBV12-5 and TRBJ1-4; D perhaps matches TRBD1 (5 bases). Germline CDR1 is LGHNT and CDR2 is FRNRAP. This CDR3 region has 15 residues. Trimming pared 0 bases from V and 7 bases from J, leaving 12 bases between. CDR3 coding DNA: TGTGCTAGTGGTTTGGTACTCGGGGGGGGTGAAAAACTGTTTTTT. It codes for CASGLVLGGGEKLFF. Using reference TRBV12-5 and TRBJ1-4 for the parts outside the CDR3, the full variable domain is DARVTQTPRHKVTEMGQEVTMRCQPILGHNTVFWYRQTMMQGLELLAYFRNRAPLDDSGMPKDRFSAEMPDATLATLKIQPSEPRDSAVYFCASGLVLGGGEKLFFGSGTQLSVL.

This chain connects TRBV3-1 (or the pseudogene TRBV3-2) to TRBJ1-2; 7 bases match TRBD1. Germline-derived CDR1 and CDR2 are LGHDT and YNNKEL (reference sequence). The CDR3 is 14 amino acids. Losses at the gene ends were 6 bases for V and 3 bases for J; bases not matched to a gene: 7. The CDR3: CASREQGKDYGYTF. The CDR3 DNA reads TGTGCCAGCAGAGAACAGGGGAAGGACTATGGCTACACCTTC.

This chain uses TRBV30 with TRBJ2-2; 12 bases are shared with TRBD1. The junction had 3 bases not matched to a gene; V was cut back by 5 bases and J by 8 bases. The V gene's germline CDR1 is GTSNPN and CDR2 SVGIG (reference sequence). The CDR3 has 13 residues. CDR3 nucleotides: TGTGCCTGGTGGGGACAGGGGGCTGGGGAGCTGTTTTTT. This encodes CAWWGQGAGELFF. The complete variable domain, with remaining parts taken from reference TRBV30 and TRBJ2-2, reads SQTIHQWPATLVQPVGSPLSLECTVEGTSNPNLYWYRQAAGRGLQLLFYSVGIGQISSEVPQNLSASRPQDRQFILSSKKLLLSDSGFYLCAWWGQGAGELFFGEGSRLTVL.

This clone was detected only once. This rearrangement joins TRBV19 to TRBJ1-2; TRBD1 matches 7 bases. The junction had 16 bases not matched to a gene; V was cut back by 10 bases and J by 8 bases. The V gene's germline CDR1 is LNHDA and CDR2 SQIVND (reference sequence). The CDR3 totals 14 residues. CDR3 sequence (DNA): TGTGCCACAAATGGACCCGGGACAGTAAGCGGCTACACCTTC. This encodes CATNGPGTVSGYTF.

This chain connects TRBV12-3 or TRBV12-4 to TRBJ2-5, with D maybe TRBD2 (6 bases). This CDR3 contains 13 residues. V was clipped by 2 bases and J by 7 bases, with 11 bases between them. CDR3 residues: CASSLRAGMTQYF. Written as DNA, the CDR3 is TGTGCCAGCAGTTTACGGGCGGGGATGACCCAGTACTTC.

The chain recombines TRBV5-4 with TRBJ1-1, with 9 bases fitting TRBD1. CDR3 length: 15 amino acids. Germline V CDR1 and CDR2: SGHNT, YYREEE (reference sequence). J lost 5 bases, V lost 3 bases, and 8 bases had no gene match. CDR3 sequence (DNA): TGTGCCAGCAGCTCCTACAGGGGGCGGAATACTGAAGCTTTCTTT. Translated: CASSSYRGRNTEAFF. Complete variable domain (other parts from reference TRBV5-4 and TRBJ1-1): ETGVTQSPTHLIKTRGQQVTLRCSSQSGHNTVSWYQQALGQGPQFIFQYYREEENGRGNFPPRFSGLQFPNYSSELNVNALELDDSALYLCASSSYRGRNTEAFFGQGTRLTVV.

This chain connects TRBV6-5 to TRBJ1-2; 7 bases line up with TRBD1. The CDR3 length is 14 residues. The germline CDR1 and CDR2 sequences are MNHEY and SVGAGI. The V segment lost 7 bases and the J segment 1 base; nucleotides outside the gene matches: 6. The CDR3 DNA follows: TGTGCCAGCACCCGGACAGGAGATAACTATGGCTACACCTTC. Translated, it gives CASTRTGDNYGYTF.

The V gene is TRBV3-1 (or the pseudogene TRBV3-2), the J gene TRBJ2-1, with a weak D call TRBD1 (5 bases). The CDR3 extends over 16 amino acids. Deletions cut 1 base from V and 7 bases from J, with 17 bases between. Germline V CDR1 and CDR2: LGHDT, YNNKEL (reference sequence). The CDR3 protein is CASSQAAGFEWNEQFF. In nucleotides, the CDR3 is TGTGCCAGCAGCCAAGCTGCAGGGTTTGAGTGGAATGAGCAGTTCTTC.

The gene calls are TRBV6-5 and TRBJ2-7, with D tentatively TRBD1 (5 bases). CDR3 length equals 14 residues. Germline CDR1 is MNHEY and CDR2 is SVGAGI. Trimming took 0 bases from V and 6 from J, leaving 12 bases between them. The CDR3 DNA sequence: TGTGCCAGCAGTTACTCTCCAGGGTCAGTCGAGCAGTACTTC. The encoded protein is CASSYSPGSVEQYF.

This chain joins TRBV5-1 and TRBJ2-7; D call uncertain. Trimming removed 4 bases from V and 2 bases from J, with 19 bases in between. Germline V gene sequence: CDR1 SGHRS, CDR2 YFSETQ. CDR3 length equals 16 residues. The CDR3 is CASSPILDGVPYEQYF. The CDR3 DNA follows: TGCGCCAGCAGCCCTATCCTAGACGGAGTCCCCTACGAGCAGTACTTC.

CDR3 sequence reads: CASCSSGGEEETQYF. The CDR3, as DNA: TGTGCCAGCTGTTCGAGCGGGGGAGAGGAGGAGACCCAGTACTTC. V usage is TRBV6-2 or TRBV6-3 and J usage is TRBJ2-5; TRBD2 matches at 8 bases. In germline, CDR1 is MNHEY, CDR2 SVGEGT. The CDR3 has 15 residues. Trimming cost V 8 bases and J 5 bases; bases outside gene matches: 13.

The J gene is TRBJ1-2, the V gene TRBV4-2; possibly TRBD1 for D (6 bases). Germline V gives CDR1 LGHNA, CDR2 YNFKEQ. V gave up 1 base and J gave up 4 bases, with 19 bases separating them. This CDR3 comprises 17 residues. The CDR3 region has the DNA TGTGCCAGCAGCCAAGCCGGGGGGGCAGGTGGGACCTATGGCTACACCTTC. Translating gives CASSQAGGAGGTYGYTF.

The chain combines TRBV3-1 (or the pseudogene TRBV3-2) with TRBJ2-1, with TRBD2 identical over 7 bases. Germline loops: CDR1 LGHDT, CDR2 YNNKEL (reference sequence). This CDR3 has 16 amino acids. V trimming: 0 bases; J trimming: 7 bases; junction bases outside the gene matches: 9. CDR3 DNA: TGTGCCAGCAGCCAAGATACGGGGGGAATCGGAAATGAGCAGTTCTTC. Translating gives CASSQDTGGIGNEQFF.

The chain has TRBV19 and TRBJ1-5; D ambiguous. Trimming stripped 0 bases from V and 6 bases from J, with 18 bases between. Per germline, CDR1 LNHDA and CDR2 SQIVND (reference sequence). This CDR3 spans 17 amino acids. The CDR3 nucleotides are TGTGCCAGTAGTATAGATACCGAGGACTCCTCGGGTCAGCCCCAGCATTTT. It yields the protein CASSIDTEDSSGQPQHF.

The V and J genes are TRBV2 and TRBJ1-2; D not resolved. Germline V gene sequence: CDR1 SNHLY, CDR2 FYNNEI. V was shortened by 1 base and J by 8 bases, with 11 bases between the two germline ends. The CDR3 has 13 amino acids. The CDR3 DNA is TGTGCCAGCAGTGAAGAGAGGGTTTCGGGCTACACCTTC. This encodes CASSEERVSGYTF.

This rearrangement joins TRBV11-2 to TRBJ1-3, with 8 bases that match TRBD1. The CDR3 is 16 residues long. Germline values: CDR1 SGHAT, CDR2 FQNNGV. V lost 5 bases and J lost 4; bases outside the gene matches: 10. The CDR3 nucleotides read TGTGCCAGCAGCCCCTCGGACAGGGAATTCGGAAACACCATATATTTT. This encodes CASSPSDREFGNTIYF.

In DNA form, the CDR3 reads TGCGCCAGCAGCTTGTCTAGCGGGGTCCAAGAGACCCAGTACTTC. Encoded protein: CASSLSSGVQETQYF. The chain uses TRBV5-1 and TRBJ2-5; 9 nucleotides align to TRBD2. Germline V gene lookup returns CDR1 SGHRS and CDR2 YFSETQ. The CDR3 is 15 amino acids. Unmatched junction bases numbered 2, after V lost 1 base and J lost 1 base. Full variable domain (rest looked up from reference TRBV5-1 and TRBJ2-5): KAGVTQTPRYLIKTRGQQVTLSCSPISGHRSVSWYQQTPGQGLQFLFEYFSETQRNKGNFPGRFSGRQFSNSRSEMNVSTLELGDSALYLCASSLSSGVQETQYFGPGTRLLVL.

The gene calls are TRBV10-3 and TRBJ2-3, with 11 bases aligning to TRBD2. The CDR3 has 16 amino acids. The V segment lost 5 bases and the J segment 5 bases; nucleotides outside the gene matches: 9. Germline assignment: CDR1 ENHRY and CDR2 SYGVKD. The CDR3 DNA is TGTGCCATCAGTACCTCGCTAGCGGGGGGCGAAGATACGCAGTATTTT. Its protein product is CAISTSLAGGEDTQYF.

This clone was seen once. This chain links TRBV25-1 with TRBJ2-1; weak D call: TRBD2 (5 bases). Germline V gene sequence: CDR1 MGHDK, CDR2 SYGVNS. The CDR3 is 16 amino acids. The V end was cut by 8 bases, the J end by 7 bases, with 24 bases between. The CDR3 spells CASGSRGHTSLNEQFF. Written as DNA, the CDR3 is TGTGCCAGCGGGTCTCGGGGTCATACGAGTTTGAATGAGCAGTTCTTC.